The rows below give T cell receptor beta chains drawn from one sample of a study of human T cells and chemical hapten exposure. TCRdb itself ran the RACE reads through MiXCR, one entry per CDR3 protein. The sample lists approximately 92,000 distinct CDR3 sequences, over 10% seen once, with 2.5% to 4% in the top ten. The sample was whole blood, taken in connection with sensitization to the hapten diphenylcyclopropenone (DPC). Receptors originate from a woman in her thirties or forties with alopecia areata. Some clones in this sample may be carry-over from other donors' samples. Both conserved end residues are part of each CDR3. D genes are given only for firm matches.

d_call: TRBD2; v_call: TRBV5-1; j_call: TRBJ2-2; cdr3_aa: CASSSSGSGSTGELFF
d_call: -; v_call: TRBV12-3/TRBV12-4; j_call: TRBJ2-7; cdr3_aa: CASSLESGGPISYEQYF
d_call: TRBD1; v_call: TRBV5-1; j_call: TRBJ2-7; cdr3_aa: CASSTGTGGVEQYF
d_call: -; v_call: TRBV19; j_call: TRBJ2-1; cdr3_aa: CASSIPGGPYNEQFF
d_call: -; v_call: TRBV7-9; j_call: TRBJ2-7; cdr3_aa: CASSSVRDRTYEQYF
d_call: -; v_call: TRBV18; j_call: TRBJ2-3; cdr3_aa: CASSPPRQGTDTQYF
d_call: -; v_call: TRBV2; j_call: TRBJ1-5; cdr3_aa: CASMGNNQPQHF
d_call: -; v_call: TRBV7-9; j_call: TRBJ1-6; cdr3_aa: CASSLDGFSSPLHF
d_call: -; v_call: TRBV2; j_call: TRBJ2-5; cdr3_aa: CASSQGGRETQYF
d_call: -; v_call: TRBV7-2; j_call: TRBJ2-7; cdr3_aa: CASRNGTGSYEQYF
d_call: -; v_call: TRBV28; j_call: TRBJ1-1; cdr3_aa: CASSPPGGKAEAFF
d_call: TRBD1; v_call: TRBV28; j_call: TRBJ1-6; cdr3_aa: CASCDRVSPLHF
d_call: TRBD2; v_call: TRBV25-1; j_call: TRBJ2-1; cdr3_aa: CASRGLSPYNEQFF
d_call: -; v_call: TRBV5-1; j_call: TRBJ2-7; cdr3_aa: CASSLGPGAKASEQYF
d_call: TRBD1; v_call: TRBV28; j_call: TRBJ1-1; cdr3_aa: CASKGQGATEAFF
d_call: -; v_call: TRBV18; j_call: TRBJ1-5; cdr3_aa: CASSPSGLNQPQHF
d_call: -; v_call: TRBV19; j_call: TRBJ2-1; cdr3_aa: CASSIPPTDEQFF
d_call: -; v_call: TRBV19; j_call: TRBJ2-7; cdr3_aa: CASSMGGYEQYF
d_call: -; v_call: TRBV27; j_call: TRBJ2-5; cdr3_aa: CASSPGTQGETQYF
d_call: TRBD1; v_call: TRBV7-9; j_call: TRBJ2-7; cdr3_aa: CASSDPTGNPYEQYF
d_call: -; v_call: TRBV7-2; j_call: TRBJ2-1; cdr3_aa: CASSPTRNGRSSYNEQFF
d_call: -; v_call: TRBV6-5; j_call: TRBJ2-2; cdr3_aa: CASSYSGGELFF
d_call: -; v_call: TRBV27; j_call: TRBJ2-4; cdr3_aa: CASSLQGAKNIQYF
d_call: -; v_call: TRBV29-1; j_call: TRBJ2-1; cdr3_aa: CSVGPAYNEQFF
d_call: TRBD1; v_call: TRBV9; j_call: TRBJ2-1; cdr3_aa: CASSVLQGAGNEQFF
d_call: -; v_call: TRBV29-1; j_call: TRBJ2-1; cdr3_aa: CSVSIRGPGRQNEQFF
d_call: TRBD2; v_call: TRBV4-3; j_call: TRBJ2-3; cdr3_aa: CASSPTSGGAVDTQYF
d_call: TRBD2; v_call: TRBV14; j_call: TRBJ2-1; cdr3_aa: CASSQGPSGSARREQFF
d_call: -; v_call: TRBV20-1; j_call: TRBJ1-3; cdr3_aa: CSARPGHSGNTIYF
d_call: -; v_call: TRBV6-2/TRBV6-3; j_call: TRBJ2-5; cdr3_aa: CASGVTRASPQYF
d_call: -; v_call: TRBV12-3/TRBV12-4; j_call: TRBJ2-7; cdr3_aa: CASSLRGRNYEQYF
d_call: -; v_call: TRBV5-4; j_call: TRBJ1-1; cdr3_aa: CASSSGRFTEAFF
d_call: TRBD1; v_call: TRBV10-3; j_call: TRBJ2-1; cdr3_aa: CAISSGQGDEQFF
d_call: -; v_call: TRBV14; j_call: TRBJ1-1; cdr3_aa: CASSRTRTENTEAFF
d_call: -; v_call: TRBV30; j_call: TRBJ2-3; cdr3_aa: CAWSVGQSYTDTQYF
d_call: -; v_call: TRBV20-1; j_call: TRBJ2-7; cdr3_aa: CSATSRVGGEQYF
d_call: TRBD1; v_call: TRBV18; j_call: TRBJ2-2; cdr3_aa: CASSPDRGAGELFF
d_call: TRBD2; v_call: TRBV12-5; j_call: TRBJ2-2; cdr3_aa: CASGPGLPTGELFF
d_call: -; v_call: TRBV7-9; j_call: TRBJ2-1; cdr3_aa: CASSARGRARREQFF
d_call: TRBD1; v_call: TRBV7-3; j_call: TRBJ2-7; cdr3_aa: CASRSGGQGHYEQYF